This T cell receptor beta chain stems from a study of blood T cell repertoires in COVID-19. The wider study: Nucleic acid was either cDNA or gDNA, and it came from T cells, B-cell-depleted T cells, or PBMCs.

Clinical history reported by participants formed the basis on which cohorts were assigned. Only in-frame clones appear in the TCRdb table, and some are missing; sequencing was by immunoSEQ multiplex PCR. The sample shows some 180,000 clones, around 86% of them seen only once. After removal of 0 bases from V and 4 bases from J, the junction contained 7 bases not matched to a gene. CDR1 and CDR2 (germline): SGDLS, YYNGEE. CDR3 length: 15 residues. V usage is TRBV9 and J usage is TRBJ2-7; 7 nucleotides line up with TRBD1. This TCR derives from a woman between 40 and 55 years old in a cohort exposed to, infected with or recovered from COVID-19 (not recorded which). Sequenced sample: PBMCs or T cells enriched from blood (not recorded which). The CDR3 DNA follows: TGTGCCAGCAGCGTAGATGGGACAGAAGCTTACGAGCAGTACTTC. Amino acids: CASSVDGTEAYEQYF.